This T cell receptor beta chain was documented in a study of cytomegalovirus exposure and HLA in healthy donors. The CDR3 totals 12 residues. CDR1 is SNHLY and CDR2 is FYNNEI in the germline V gene. The ends lost 9 bases at V and 3 bases at J; junction bases unmatched: 4. PCR was performed using 60 Vbeta and 13 Jbeta primers. Sequencing was performed with immunoSEQ multiplex PCR; in TCRdb, only in-frame clones are kept and a portion is missing. The sample consists of 100,000 to 150,000 clones, roughly four fifths of them appearing once. This TCR was recovered from a man aged 50 or older in good health and CMV-seronegative. The sequenced sample was PBMCs. The rearrangement links TRBV2 to TRBJ1-2; 7 positions agree with TRBD1. The CDR3, as DNA: TGTGCCAGAGTCCAGGGGGACTATGGCTACACCTTC. Encoded protein: CARVQGDYGYTF.